The next 20 T cell receptor beta chains were all read from a single sample in a study of vaccination and CD4 T cells after COVID-19. The assay that was used to sequence DNA from cultured CD4+ T cells was the Oncomine TCR Beta short-read assay. Each CDR3 protein is one row after TCRdb ran MiXCR on the PCR reads. The sample holds 15,000 to 20,000 distinct CDR3 sequences, roughly 61% seen once. These receptors are not linked to any known antigen. Treatment given: roughly ten-day PBMC culture with coronavirus spike peptide pools or control peptides (ViraFEST assay). The sequenced sample consisted of CD4+ T cells from blood, cultured in vitro. The receptors shown here come from a human donor who had recovered from COVID-19.

This chain links TRBV11-2 with TRBJ1-5; 7 bases are a match to TRBD1. There are 14 residues in the CDR3. V dropped 4 bases and J dropped 6; count of bases not matched to a gene: 6. The V gene's germline CDR1 is SGHAT and CDR2 FQNNGV. The CDR3 DNA is TGTGCCAGCAGCTCACAGGGGATAAGTCAGCCCCAGCATTTT. As protein: CASSSQGISQPQHF.

The CDR3, as DNA: TGTGCCAGCAGAACAGGGGCGAATAACTATGGCTACACCTTC. Residues: CASRTGANNYGYTF. This chain uses TRBV28 with TRBJ1-2; 7 nucleotides align to TRBD1. V lost 6 bases and J lost 1; bases outside the gene matches: 5. CDR1 MDHEN and CDR2 SYDVKM come from the germline V gene. The CDR3 runs to 14 residues.

The J gene is TRBJ2-2, the V gene TRBV19, with 11 nucleotides matching TRBD1. Germline V gene sequence: CDR1 LNHDA, CDR2 SQIVND (reference sequence). The CDR3 consists of 17 residues. Unmatched junction bases numbered 1, after V lost 0 bases and J lost 1 base. Here the CDR3 DNA reads TGTGCCAGTAGTATAGAGGGACAGGGGGAGAACACCGGGGAGCTGTTTTTT. This gives the protein CASSIEGQGENTGELFF.

The chain uses TRBV6-2 or TRBV6-3 and TRBJ2-2; unclear D gene. From germline, CDR1 is MNHEY and CDR2 SVGEGT. V dropped 3 bases and J dropped 4 bases, with 9 bases sitting between them. The CDR3 contains 14 residues. The CDR3 coding sequence is TGTGCCAGCAGTTATTCGGGTGGCACCGGGGAGCTGTTTTTT. This encodes CASSYSGGTGELFF.

The chain couples TRBV2 to TRBJ2-7, with D tentatively TRBD1 or TRBD2 (5 bases each). Between the trimmed V and J ends, which lost 3 bases and 0 bases, there was a span of 9 bases. The CDR3 is 14 amino acids. CDR1 is SNHLY and CDR2 is FYNNEI in the germline V gene. DNA of the CDR3: TGTGCCAGCAGTGACGGGGCTGTCTCCTACGAGCAGTACTTC. It yields the protein CASSDGAVSYEQYF. Together with reference TRBV2 and TRBJ2-7, the CDR3 gives the full variable domain: EPEVTQTPSHQVTQMGQEVILRCVPISNHLYFYWYRQILGQKVEFLVSFYNNEISEKSEIFDDQFSVERPDGSNFTLKIRSTKLEDSAMYFCASSDGAVSYEQYFGPGTRLTVT.

The chain recombines TRBV20-1 with TRBJ2-1, with 13 bases that match TRBD2. V shed 2 bases, J shed 5 bases, and the junction held 18 bases outside the gene matches. The CDR3 covers 20 residues. Germline lookup yields CDR1 DFQATT and CDR2 SNEGSKA (reference sequence). CDR3 nucleotides: TGCAGTGCTAGACTCACCAGACTAGCGGGAGGCCCTAGGTCTCACAATGAGCAGTTCTTC. Translated: CSARLTRLAGGPRSHNEQFF.

The chain joins TRBV6-1 to TRBJ1-4; 8 bases are shared with TRBD1. This CDR3 has 16 amino acids. Germline values: CDR1 MNHNS, CDR2 SASEGT. The trim removed 4 bases at V and 4 bases at J, leaving 8 bases unmatched. As DNA, the CDR3 is TGTGCCAGCAGTGCCAACCAGGGGGCGGGTAATGAAAAACTGTTTTTT. This sequence encodes CASSANQGAGNEKLFF.

The rearrangement joins TRBV7-6 to TRBJ1-6; possible D gene TRBD1, 6 bases. Germline V gene lookup returns CDR1 SGHVS and CDR2 FNYEAQ. V gave up 1 base and J gave up 8 bases, with 15 bases separating them. This CDR3 contains 16 residues. The CDR3: CASSLVGAGEYSPLHF. Here the CDR3 DNA reads TGTGCCAGCAGCTTAGTGGGGGCAGGGGAATATTCACCCCTCCACTTT.

The genes are TRBV30 and TRBJ2-7; maybe TRBD2 (5 bases). Trimming stripped 5 bases from V and 0 bases from J, with 8 bases between. The CDR3 consists of 12 residues. Germline V gives CDR1 GTSNPN, CDR2 SVGIG (reference sequence). CDR3 region: CAWGESSYEQYF. In DNA, the CDR3 is TGTGCCTGGGGGGAGAGCTCCTACGAGCAGTACTTC.

V and J are TRBV5-4 and TRBJ2-5; weak D call: TRBD2 (5 bases). Germline values: CDR1 SGHNT, CDR2 YYREEE (reference sequence). V lost 4 bases and J 7 bases, leaving 14 bases between the germline ends. The CDR3 sequence is 13 residues long. Written as DNA, the CDR3 is TGTGCCAGCAGCCAGGACTCGCTCGGGACCCAGTACTTC. It encodes CASSQDSLGTQYF.

The V call is TRBV6-5, the J call TRBJ1-1; D might be TRBD1 (5 bases). The length of the CDR3 is 13 residues. The germline V and J ends were trimmed by 2 bases and 1 base, with 5 bases remaining between them. Germline assignment: CDR1 MNHEY and CDR2 SVGAGI. This CDR3 is CASSYGGNTEAFF. The CDR3 bases are TGTGCCAGCAGTTACGGGGGGAACACTGAAGCTTTCTTT.

This CDR3 is CASRLSNYEQYF. In DNA form, the CDR3 reads TGTGCCAGCAGGCTGTCCAATTACGAGCAGTACTTC. The rearrangement uses TRBV28 and TRBJ2-7; D gene uncertain. Trimming cost V 6 bases and J 4 bases, with 10 bases left between them. Germline V CDR1 and CDR2: MDHEN, SYDVKM. The CDR3 has 12 residues. Variable domain in full (rest from reference TRBV28 and TRBJ2-7): DVKVTQSSRYLVKRTGEKVFLECVQDMDHENMFWYRQDPGLGLRLIYFSYDVKMKEKGDIPEGYSVSREKKERFSLILESASTNQTSMYLCASRLSNYEQYFGPGTRLTVT.

The rearrangement links TRBV5-5 to TRBJ1-1; 8 nucleotides agree with TRBD1. Losses at the gene ends were 4 bases for V and 1 base for J; bases not matched to a gene: 6. The length of the CDR3 is 15 residues. Germline V gene data show CDR1 as SGHKS and CDR2 as YYEKEE (reference sequence). This CDR3 reads CASSRDRLENTEAFF. The DNA of the CDR3 is TGTGCCAGCAGCCGGGACAGGTTGGAGAACACTGAAGCTTTCTTT.

The CDR3 DNA reads TGCAGTGCTAGACACGCAGAGAACTATGGCTACACCTTC. Protein sequence: CSARHAENYGYTF. This chain links TRBV20-1 with TRBJ1-2; D ambiguous. This CDR3 is 13 amino acids long. In germline, CDR1 is DFQATT, CDR2 SNEGSKA (reference sequence). V lost 2 bases and J lost 2, with 9 bases in between.

The gene calls are TRBV6-5 and TRBJ1-2; no clear D gene. Between the trimmed V and J ends, which lost 2 bases and 4 bases, there was a span of 5 bases. The length of the CDR3 is 12 residues. The V gene's germline CDR1 is MNHEY and CDR2 SVGAGI. CDR3 region: CASSYGLYGYTF. In nucleotides, the CDR3 is TGTGCCAGCAGTTACGGCCTCTATGGCTACACCTTC.

The J gene is TRBJ1-2, the V gene TRBV6-1; TRBD1 matches at 7 bases. CDR1 MNHNS and CDR2 SASEGT come from the germline V gene. The CDR3 is made up of 14 amino acids. V was pared by 2 bases and J by 6 bases, with 6 bases of the junction left unmatched. The CDR3 region is CASSEPPGGHGYTF. The CDR3 DNA follows: TGTGCCAGCAGTGAACCTCCAGGGGGACATGGCTACACCTTC.

By share, this clonotype ranks as large (0.1 to 1%). DNA of the CDR3: TGTGCCAGCAGTCGGGCGGGGAACGTAGCCAAAAACATTCAGTACTTC. This gives the protein CASSRAGNVAKNIQYF. This rearrangement joins TRBV27 to TRBJ2-4; D is possibly TRBD2 (6 bases). Trimming removed 5 bases from V and 0 bases from J, with 14 bases in between. CDR3 length equals 16 residues. The germline gives CDR1 MNHEY, CDR2 SMNVEV (reference sequence).

This clonotype was detected only a few times. This chain connects TRBV11-1 to TRBJ1-2, with D perhaps TRBD1 (5 bases). Trimming stripped 7 bases from V and 6 bases from J, with 12 bases between. The CDR3 covers 12 residues. CDR1 SGHAT and CDR2 FQDESV come from the germline V gene (reference sequence). The CDR3 here is CASTSDSDGYTF. The CDR3 DNA follows: TGTGCCAGCACCTCCGACAGCGATGGCTACACCTTC. Drawing the rest from reference TRBV11-1 and TRBJ1-2, the complete variable domain is EAEVAQSPRYKITEKSQAVAFWCDPISGHATLYWYRQILGQGPELLVQFQDESVVDDSQLPKDRFSAERLKGVDSTLKIQPAELGDSAMYLCASTSDSDGYTFGSGTRLTVV.

The rearrangement uses TRBV20-1 and TRBJ2-7, with 7 bases aligning to TRBD2. The germline V gene has CDR1 DFQATT and CDR2 SNEGSKA (reference sequence). V shed 0 bases and J 2 bases; nucleotides not matched to a gene: 4. The CDR3 runs to 14 residues. Here the CDR3 reads CSARDPSGAYEQYF. Written as DNA, the CDR3 is TGCAGTGCTAGAGATCCCAGCGGGGCCTACGAGCAGTACTTC.

This clonotype was seen a handful of times. The chain links TRBV7-3 to TRBJ2-2; tentatively, D is TRBD1 or TRBD2 (5 bases each). CDR1 is SGHTA, CDR2 FQGTGA, per germline. CDR3 length: 14 amino acids. Trimming removed 5 bases from V and 1 base from J, with 8 bases in between. CDR3 region: CASSPGQNTGELFF. In nucleotides, the CDR3 is TGTGCCAGCAGCCCGGGGCAGAACACCGGGGAGCTGTTTTTT.